The clone carrying this T cell receptor beta chain was seen repeatedly, ten times or more. Its antigen is undetermined. This sample was taken from a study of blood T cells in healthy people across ages. Study-wide findings and caveats: Roughly linear declines in TCR beta diversity per million T cells occurred with age.

Combining a sample-barcoded 5' primer with a J-beta primer mix, a second PCR ran for roughly 7 to 11 cycles. TCRdb reprocessed the 5' RACE reads with MiXCR, giving one entry per CDR3 protein. The sample gives 600,000 to 800,000 distinct CDR3 sequences, 52% of which show up once; 13% is in the top ten. V lost 6 bases and J lost 1, with 6 bases in between. This CDR3 spans 12 amino acids. Germline V gene sequence: CDR1 ENHRY, CDR2 SYGVKD. Input material: blood. The V gene is TRBV10-3, the J gene TRBJ2-5; perhaps TRBD1 as D (6 bases). The origin of this receptor is a woman older than 75 in good health. As DNA, the CDR3 is TGTGCCATCAGGACAGGCCAAGAGACCCAGTACTTC. Amino acid sequence: CAIRTGQETQYF.